The clone carrying this T cell receptor beta chain appeared once. The data were obtained in a study of blood T cell repertoires in COVID-19. Study at large: In each case, the material was cDNA or gDNA derived from T cells, B-cell-depleted T cells, or PBMCs.

The CDR3 has 16 residues. Trimming stripped 0 bases from V and 5 bases from J, with 14 bases between. In germline, CDR1 is LNHNV, CDR2 YYDKDF (reference sequence). Participants reported their clinical history, and cohort assignment relied on those reports. Contact with a PCR-confirmed or clinician-diagnosed COVID-19 case occurred within 2 weeks of entry. The data were produced by immunoSEQ multiplex PCR, yet TCRdb's version contains in-frame clones alone and is incomplete. This table has some 300,000 clones, 85% to 90% appearing once. The specimen was PBMCs or T cells enriched from blood (not recorded which). The V gene is TRBV15, the J gene TRBJ2-1; tentatively, D is TRBD2 (6 bases). The source is a woman in her forties or fifties who had been exposed to COVID-19. DNA of the CDR3: TGTGCCACCAGCAGAGATAGCGGCCGAAGGAACAATGAGCAGTTCTTC. Protein sequence: CATSRDSGRRNNEQFF.